This T cell receptor beta chain is drawn from a study of technical replicates of blood from a handful of donors. Germline V gene data show CDR1 as MDHEN and CDR2 as SYDVKM. The CDR3 sequence is 14 residues long. The V segment lost 6 bases and the J segment 3 bases; nucleotides outside the gene matches: 5. Generated by immunoSEQ multiplex PCR, the TCRdb table keeps only in-frame clones and is missing some. The profile covers 80,000 to 95,000 clones, with 85% to 95% appearing a single time and 0.24% taken by the ten largest. This receptor was identified in a human donor in good health. Sample: T cells isolated from PBMCs. The chain couples TRBV28 to TRBJ2-5; TRBD2 aligns across 9 bases. The CDR3 DNA reads as TGTGCCAGCAGACCTAGCGGGAACAAAGAGACCCAGTACTTC. Translated, it gives CASRPSGNKETQYF.